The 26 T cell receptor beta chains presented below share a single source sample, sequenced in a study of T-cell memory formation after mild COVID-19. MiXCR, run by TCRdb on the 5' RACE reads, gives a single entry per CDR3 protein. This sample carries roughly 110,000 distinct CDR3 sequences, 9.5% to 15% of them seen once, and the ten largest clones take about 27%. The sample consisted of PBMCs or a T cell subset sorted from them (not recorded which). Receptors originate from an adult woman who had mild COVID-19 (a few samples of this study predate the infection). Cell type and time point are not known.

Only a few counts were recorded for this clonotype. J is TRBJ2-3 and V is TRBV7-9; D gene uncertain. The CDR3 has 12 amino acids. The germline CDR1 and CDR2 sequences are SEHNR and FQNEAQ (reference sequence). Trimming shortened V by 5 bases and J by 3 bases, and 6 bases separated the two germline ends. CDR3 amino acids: CASSNSTDTQYF. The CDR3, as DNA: TGTGCCAGCAGCAATAGTACAGATACGCAGTATTTT.

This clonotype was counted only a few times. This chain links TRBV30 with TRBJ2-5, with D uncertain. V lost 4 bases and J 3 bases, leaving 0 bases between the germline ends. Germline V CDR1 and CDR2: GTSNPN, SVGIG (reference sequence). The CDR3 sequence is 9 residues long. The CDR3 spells CAWKETQYF. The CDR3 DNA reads TGTGCCTGGAAAGAGACCCAGTACTTC.

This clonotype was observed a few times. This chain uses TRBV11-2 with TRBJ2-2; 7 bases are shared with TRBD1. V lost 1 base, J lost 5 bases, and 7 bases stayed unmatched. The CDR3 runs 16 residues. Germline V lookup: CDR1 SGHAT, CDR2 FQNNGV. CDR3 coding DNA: TGTGCCAGCAGCTTAGGAAGACAGGGAATTACCGGGGAGCTGTTTTTT. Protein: CASSLGRQGITGELFF.

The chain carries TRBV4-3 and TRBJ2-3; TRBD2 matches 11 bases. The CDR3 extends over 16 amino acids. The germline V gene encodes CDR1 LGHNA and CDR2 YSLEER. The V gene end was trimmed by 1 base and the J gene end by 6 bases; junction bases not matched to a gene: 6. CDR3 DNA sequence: TGCGCCAGCAGCCAAGTACTAGCGGGAGTTTCGGATACGCAGTATTTT. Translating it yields CASSQVLAGVSDTQYF.

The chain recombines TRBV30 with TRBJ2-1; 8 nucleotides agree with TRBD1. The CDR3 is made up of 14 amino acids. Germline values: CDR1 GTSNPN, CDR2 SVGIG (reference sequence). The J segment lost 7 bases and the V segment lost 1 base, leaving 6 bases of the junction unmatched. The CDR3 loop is CAWSDGTGSNEQFF. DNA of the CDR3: TGTGCCTGGAGTGACGGGACAGGCAGTAATGAGCAGTTCTTC.

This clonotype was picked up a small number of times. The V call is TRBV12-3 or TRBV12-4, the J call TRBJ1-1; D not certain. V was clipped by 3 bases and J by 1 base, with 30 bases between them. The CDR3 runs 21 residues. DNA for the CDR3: TGTGCCAGCAGTTTGGCCCCCCGTAGTTTCCGGAGGAGCAGGAGGAACACTGAAGCTTTCTTT. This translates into CASSLAPRSFRRSRRNTEAFF.

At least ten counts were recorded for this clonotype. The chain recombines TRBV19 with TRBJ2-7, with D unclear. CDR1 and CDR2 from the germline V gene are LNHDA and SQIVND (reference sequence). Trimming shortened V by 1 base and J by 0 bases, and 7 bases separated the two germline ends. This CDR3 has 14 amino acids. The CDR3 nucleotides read TGTGCCAGTAGTATAGCTTCCAACTCCTACGAGCAGTACTTC. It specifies CASSIASNSYEQYF.

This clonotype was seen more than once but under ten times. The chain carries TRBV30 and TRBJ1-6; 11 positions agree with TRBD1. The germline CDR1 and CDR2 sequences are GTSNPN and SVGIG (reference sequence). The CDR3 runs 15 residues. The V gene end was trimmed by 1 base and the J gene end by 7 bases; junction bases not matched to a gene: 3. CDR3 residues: CAWSAGQGANSPLHF. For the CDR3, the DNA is TGTGCCTGGAGTGCCGGACAGGGGGCCAATTCACCCCTCCACTTT.

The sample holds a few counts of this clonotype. For the CDR3, the DNA is TGTGCCAGCAGCTCCCCGGGACTAGCGGCTAGCACAGATACGCAGTATTTT. It yields the protein CASSSPGLAASTDTQYF. The chain has TRBV13 and TRBJ2-3; 11 bases match TRBD2. Germline CDR1 PRHDT, CDR2 FYEKMQ (reference sequence). The CDR3 has 17 residues. With V trimmed by 4 bases and J by 0 bases, 6 bases remained unmatched.

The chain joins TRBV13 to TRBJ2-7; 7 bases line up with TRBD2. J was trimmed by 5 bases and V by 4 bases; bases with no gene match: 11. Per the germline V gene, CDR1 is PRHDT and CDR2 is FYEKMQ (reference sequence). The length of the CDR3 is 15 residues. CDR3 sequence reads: CASSSLAGVVHEQYF. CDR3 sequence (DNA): TGTGCCAGCAGCTCCTTGGCGGGAGTGGTCCACGAGCAGTACTTC.

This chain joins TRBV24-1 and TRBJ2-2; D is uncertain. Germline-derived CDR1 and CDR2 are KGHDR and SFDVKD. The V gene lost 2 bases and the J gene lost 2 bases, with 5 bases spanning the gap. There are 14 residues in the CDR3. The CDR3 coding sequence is TGTGCCACCAGTGATTGGCTTAACACCGGGGAGCTGTTTTTT. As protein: CATSDWLNTGELFF.

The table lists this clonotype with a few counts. The CDR3 DNA reads as TGTGCCATCAGTGGCGGGACAGGCCTAAATGAGCAGTTCTTC. As protein: CAISGGTGLNEQFF. The rearrangement joins TRBV10-3 to TRBJ2-1; 8 nucleotides agree with TRBD1. V lost 4 bases to trimming and J lost 7 bases; unmatched junction nucleotides: 6. Germline V gives CDR1 ENHRY, CDR2 SYGVKD. This CDR3 is built from 14 residues.

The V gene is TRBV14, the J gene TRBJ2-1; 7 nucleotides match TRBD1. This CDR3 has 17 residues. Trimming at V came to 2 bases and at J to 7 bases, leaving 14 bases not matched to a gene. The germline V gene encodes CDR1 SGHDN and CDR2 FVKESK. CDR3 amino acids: CASSQKLSAGTANEQFF. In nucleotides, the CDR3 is TGTGCCAGCAGCCAAAAACTGTCGGCAGGGACAGCGAATGAGCAGTTCTTC.

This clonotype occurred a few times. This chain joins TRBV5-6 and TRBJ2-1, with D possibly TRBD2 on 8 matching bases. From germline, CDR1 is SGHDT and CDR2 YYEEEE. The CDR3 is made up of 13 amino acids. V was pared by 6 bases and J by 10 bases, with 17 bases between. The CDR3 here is CASTPGGGWEQFF. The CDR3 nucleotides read TGTGCCAGCACACCGGGAGGGGGCTGGGAGCAGTTCTTC.

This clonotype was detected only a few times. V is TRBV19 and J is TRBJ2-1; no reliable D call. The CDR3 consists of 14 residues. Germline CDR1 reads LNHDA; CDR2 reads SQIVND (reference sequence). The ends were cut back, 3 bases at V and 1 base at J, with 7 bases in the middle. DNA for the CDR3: TGTGCCAGTAGTATGCTCGCTTCCTACAATGAGCAGTTCTTC. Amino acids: CASSMLASYNEQFF.

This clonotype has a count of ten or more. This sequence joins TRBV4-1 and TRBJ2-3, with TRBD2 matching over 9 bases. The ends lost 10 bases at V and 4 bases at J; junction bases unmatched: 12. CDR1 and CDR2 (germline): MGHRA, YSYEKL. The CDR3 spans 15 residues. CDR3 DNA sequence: TGCGCCACCGCGCTGGCGGGGGGGCATTCAGATACGCAGTATTTT. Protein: CATALAGGHSDTQYF.

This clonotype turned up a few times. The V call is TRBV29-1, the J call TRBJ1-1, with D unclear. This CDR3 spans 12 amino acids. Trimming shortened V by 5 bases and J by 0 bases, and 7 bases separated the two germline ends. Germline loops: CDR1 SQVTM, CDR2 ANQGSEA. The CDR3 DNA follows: TGCAGCGTTCGAACAATGAACACTGAAGCTTTCTTT. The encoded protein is CSVRTMNTEAFF. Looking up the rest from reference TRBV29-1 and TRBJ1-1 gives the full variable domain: SAVISQKPSRDICQRGTSLTIQCQVDSQVTMMFWYRQQPGQSLTLIATANQGSEATYESGFVIDKFPISRPNLTFSTLTVSNMSPEDSSIYLCSVRTMNTEAFFGQGTRLTVV.

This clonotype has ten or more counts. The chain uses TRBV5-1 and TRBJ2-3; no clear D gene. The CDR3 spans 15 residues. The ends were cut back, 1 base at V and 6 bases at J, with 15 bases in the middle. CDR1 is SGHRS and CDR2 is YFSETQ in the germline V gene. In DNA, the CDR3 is TGCGCCAGCAGCTTGAGGACCCCATTCGGGGATACGCAGTATTTT. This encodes CASSLRTPFGDTQYF.

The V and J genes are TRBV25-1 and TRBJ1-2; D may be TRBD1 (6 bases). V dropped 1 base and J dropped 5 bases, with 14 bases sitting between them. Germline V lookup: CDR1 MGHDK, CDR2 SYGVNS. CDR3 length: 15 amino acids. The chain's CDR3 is CASSESPGTSYGYTF. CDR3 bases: TGTGCCAGCAGTGAATCACCCGGGACAAGTTATGGCTACACCTTC.

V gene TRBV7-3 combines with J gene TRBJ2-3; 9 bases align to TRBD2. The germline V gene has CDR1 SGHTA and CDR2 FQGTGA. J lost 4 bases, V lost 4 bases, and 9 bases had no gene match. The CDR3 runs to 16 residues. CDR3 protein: CASSSPGVAGADTQYF. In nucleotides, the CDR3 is TGTGCCAGCAGCTCCCCGGGAGTAGCGGGAGCAGATACGCAGTATTTT.

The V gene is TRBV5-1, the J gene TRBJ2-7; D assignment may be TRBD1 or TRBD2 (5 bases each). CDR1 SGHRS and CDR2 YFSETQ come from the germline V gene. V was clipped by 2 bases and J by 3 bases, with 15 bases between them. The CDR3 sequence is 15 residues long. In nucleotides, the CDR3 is TGCGCCAGCAGCTTTGGGGCACTAGGGGACTACGAGCAGTACTTC. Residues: CASSFGALGDYEQYF.

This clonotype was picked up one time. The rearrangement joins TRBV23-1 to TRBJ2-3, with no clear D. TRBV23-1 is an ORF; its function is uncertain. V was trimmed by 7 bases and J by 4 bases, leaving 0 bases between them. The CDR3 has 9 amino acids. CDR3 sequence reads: CASTDTQYF. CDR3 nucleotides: TGCGCCAGCACAGATACGCAGTATTTT.

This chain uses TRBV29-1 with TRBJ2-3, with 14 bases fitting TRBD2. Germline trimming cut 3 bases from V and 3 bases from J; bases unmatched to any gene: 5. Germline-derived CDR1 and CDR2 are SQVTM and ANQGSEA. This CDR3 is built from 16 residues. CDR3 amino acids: CSVEGLAGVGTDTQYF. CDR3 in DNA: TGCAGCGTTGAGGGACTAGCGGGAGTGGGTACAGATACGCAGTATTTT.

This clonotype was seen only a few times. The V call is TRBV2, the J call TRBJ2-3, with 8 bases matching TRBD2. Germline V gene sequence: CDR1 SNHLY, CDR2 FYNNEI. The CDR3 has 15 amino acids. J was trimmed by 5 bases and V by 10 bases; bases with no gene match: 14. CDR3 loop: CATPVVSGVVDTQYF. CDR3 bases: TGTGCCACCCCCGTGGTTAGCGGGGTGGTAGATACGCAGTATTTT.

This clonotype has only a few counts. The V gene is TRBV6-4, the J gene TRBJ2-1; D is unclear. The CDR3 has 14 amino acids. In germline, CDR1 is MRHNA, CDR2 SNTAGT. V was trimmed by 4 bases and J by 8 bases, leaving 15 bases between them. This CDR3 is CASSVSPLADEQFF. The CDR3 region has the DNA TGTGCCAGCAGTGTGAGTCCCTTAGCTGATGAGCAGTTCTTC.

CDR3 loop: CASSLLRGSYNEQFF. DNA of the CDR3: TGTGCCAGCAGCCTGCTCCGGGGCTCCTACAATGAGCAGTTCTTC. V is TRBV4-2 and J is TRBJ2-1; TRBD2 might be the D (5 bases). Germline V gene lookup returns CDR1 LGHNA and CDR2 YNFKEQ. Trimming shortened V by 4 bases and J by 0 bases, and 10 bases separated the two germline ends. The CDR3 runs to 15 residues.